One T cell receptor (beta chain) is described in this entry. Its target is not known. The record originates from a study of T cell responses to AZD1222 COVID-19 vaccine. Points from the study as a whole: AZD1222 recipients seropositive at baseline numbered only six. Close to half of all spike-specific TCRs reportedly target regions of the variants that are unmutated.

The CDR3 contains 13 residues. The V end lost 2 bases, the J end lost 2 bases, and 6 bases lay between the germline ends. The table came from immunoSEQ multiplex PCR; TCRdb's copy has only in-frame clones and leaves some out. The sample includes around 150,000 clones, 92% seen only once; the top ten take 1% to 1.5%. The rearrangement uses TRBV12-3 or TRBV12-4 and TRBJ2-5, with D unclear. The receptor comes from an adult who received the AZD1222 COVID-19 vaccine. Sequencing was performed on peripheral blood, taken 28 days after the second AZD1222 dose. In DNA, the CDR3 is TGTGCCAGCAGTTTAAATCAGCAAGAGACCCAGTACTTC. Translation gives CASSLNQQETQYF.